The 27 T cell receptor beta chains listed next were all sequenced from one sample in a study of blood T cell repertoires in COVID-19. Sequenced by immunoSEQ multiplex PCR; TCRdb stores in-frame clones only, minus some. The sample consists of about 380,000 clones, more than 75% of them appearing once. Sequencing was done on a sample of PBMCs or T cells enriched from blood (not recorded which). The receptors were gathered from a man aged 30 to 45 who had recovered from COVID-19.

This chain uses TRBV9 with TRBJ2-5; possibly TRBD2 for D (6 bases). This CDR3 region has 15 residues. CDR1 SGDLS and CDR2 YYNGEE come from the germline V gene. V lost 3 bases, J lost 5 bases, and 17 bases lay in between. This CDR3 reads CASSAWDSTSETQYF. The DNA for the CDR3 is TGTGCCAGCAGCGCCTGGGACTCCACTAGCGAGACCCAGTACTTC. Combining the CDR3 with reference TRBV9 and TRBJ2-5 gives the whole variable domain DSGVTQTPKHLITATGQRVTLRCSPRSGDLSVYWYQQSLDQGLQFLIQYYNGEERAKGNILERFSAQQFPDLHSELNLSSLELGDSALYFCASSAWDSTSETQYFGPGTRLLVL.

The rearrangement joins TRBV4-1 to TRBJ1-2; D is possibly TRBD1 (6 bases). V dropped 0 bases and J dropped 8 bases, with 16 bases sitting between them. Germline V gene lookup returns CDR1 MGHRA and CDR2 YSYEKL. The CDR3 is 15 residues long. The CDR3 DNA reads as TGCGCCAGCAGCCAAGACCCCTACAGGGATCGCGGCTACACCTTC. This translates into CASSQDPYRDRGYTF.

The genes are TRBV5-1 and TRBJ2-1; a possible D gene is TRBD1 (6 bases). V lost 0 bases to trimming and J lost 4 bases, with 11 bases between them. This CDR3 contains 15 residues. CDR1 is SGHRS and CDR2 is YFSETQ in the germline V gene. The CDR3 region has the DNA TGCGCCAGCAGCTTGGAGGGGGACGAGTACAATGAGCAGTTCTTC. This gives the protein CASSLEGDEYNEQFF.

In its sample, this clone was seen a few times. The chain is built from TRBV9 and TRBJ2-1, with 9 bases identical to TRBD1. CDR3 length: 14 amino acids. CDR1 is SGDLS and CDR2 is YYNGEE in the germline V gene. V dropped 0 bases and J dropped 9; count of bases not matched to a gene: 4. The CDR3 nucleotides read TGTGCCAGCAGCGTAGGGGGACAGGGAAGTGAGCAGTTCTTC. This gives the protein CASSVGGQGSEQFF.

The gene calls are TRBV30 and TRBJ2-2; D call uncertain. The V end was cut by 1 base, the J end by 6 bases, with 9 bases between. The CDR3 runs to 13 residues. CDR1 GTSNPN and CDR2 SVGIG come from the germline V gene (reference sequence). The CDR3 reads CAWSARSAGELFF. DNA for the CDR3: TGTGCCTGGAGTGCACGATCGGCCGGGGAGCTGTTTTTT.

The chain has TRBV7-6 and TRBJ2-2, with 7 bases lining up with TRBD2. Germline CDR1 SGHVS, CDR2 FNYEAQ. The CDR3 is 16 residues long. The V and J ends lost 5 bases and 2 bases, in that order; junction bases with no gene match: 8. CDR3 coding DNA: TGTGCCAGCAGCACCCCTAGCGGTACCAACACCGGGGAGCTGTTTTTT. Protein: CASSTPSGTNTGELFF.

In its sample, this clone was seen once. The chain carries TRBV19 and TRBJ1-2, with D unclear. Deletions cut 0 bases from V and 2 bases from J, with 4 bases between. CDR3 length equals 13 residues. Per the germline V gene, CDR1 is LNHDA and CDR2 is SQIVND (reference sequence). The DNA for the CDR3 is TGTGCCAGTAGTATAGACAGAAACTATGGCTACACCTTC. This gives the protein CASSIDRNYGYTF.

CDR3 protein: CASSQDRGIYGYTF. In DNA form, the CDR3 reads TGCGCCAGCAGCCAAGATCGGGGGATTTATGGCTACACCTTC. The genes are TRBV4-1 and TRBJ1-2, with D maybe TRBD1 (5 bases). Germline lookup yields CDR1 MGHRA and CDR2 YSYEKL. CDR3 size: 14 residues. V lost 0 bases, J lost 5 bases, and 10 bases lay in between.

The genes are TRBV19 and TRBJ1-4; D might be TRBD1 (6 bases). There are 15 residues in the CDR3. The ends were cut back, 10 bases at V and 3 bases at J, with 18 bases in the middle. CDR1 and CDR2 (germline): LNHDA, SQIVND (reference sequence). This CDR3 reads CATLRNRAANEKLFF. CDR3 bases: TGTGCCACCCTTAGGAACAGGGCGGCTAATGAAAAACTGTTTTTT.

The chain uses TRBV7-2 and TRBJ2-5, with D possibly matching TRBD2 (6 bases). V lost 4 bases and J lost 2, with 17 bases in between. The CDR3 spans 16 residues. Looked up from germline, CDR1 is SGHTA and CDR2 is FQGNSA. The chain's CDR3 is CASSSGTLRLQETQYF. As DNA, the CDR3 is TGTGCCAGCAGCTCCGGGACTCTAAGGCTGCAAGAGACCCAGTACTTC.

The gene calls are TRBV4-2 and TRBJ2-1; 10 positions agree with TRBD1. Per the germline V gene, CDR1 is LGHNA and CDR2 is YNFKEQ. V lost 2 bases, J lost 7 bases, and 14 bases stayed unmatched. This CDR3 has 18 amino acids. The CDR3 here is CASSQPIGGGQGLNEQFF. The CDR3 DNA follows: TGTGCCAGCAGCCAACCCATCGGAGGGGGACAGGGGCTTAATGAGCAGTTCTTC.

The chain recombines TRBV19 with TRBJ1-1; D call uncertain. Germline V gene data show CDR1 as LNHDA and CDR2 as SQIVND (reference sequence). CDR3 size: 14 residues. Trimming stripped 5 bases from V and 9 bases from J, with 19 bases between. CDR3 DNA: TGTGCCAGTAGTCTGGAGGCGATTCAATCGAAAGCTTTCTTT. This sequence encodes CASSLEAIQSKAFF.

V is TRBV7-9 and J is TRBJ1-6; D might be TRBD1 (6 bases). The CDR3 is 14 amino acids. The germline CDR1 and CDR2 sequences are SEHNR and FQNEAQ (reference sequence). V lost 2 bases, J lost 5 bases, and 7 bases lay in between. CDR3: CASSLRTDNSPLHF. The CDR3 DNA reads TGTGCCAGCAGCTTAAGGACAGATAATTCACCCCTCCACTTT.

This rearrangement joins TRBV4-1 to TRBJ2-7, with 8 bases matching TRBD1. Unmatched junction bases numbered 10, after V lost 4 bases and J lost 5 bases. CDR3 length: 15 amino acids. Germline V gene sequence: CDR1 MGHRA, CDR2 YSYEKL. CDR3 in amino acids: CASSRATGDLDEQYF. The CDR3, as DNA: TGCGCCAGCAGCCGAGCGACAGGGGACCTTGACGAGCAGTACTTC.

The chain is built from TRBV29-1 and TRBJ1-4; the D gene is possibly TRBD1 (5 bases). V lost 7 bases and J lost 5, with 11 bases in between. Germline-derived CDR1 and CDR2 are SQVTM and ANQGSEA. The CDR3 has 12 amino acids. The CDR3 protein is CSAQERNEKLFF. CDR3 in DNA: TGCAGCGCACAGGAGAGGAATGAAAAACTGTTTTTT.

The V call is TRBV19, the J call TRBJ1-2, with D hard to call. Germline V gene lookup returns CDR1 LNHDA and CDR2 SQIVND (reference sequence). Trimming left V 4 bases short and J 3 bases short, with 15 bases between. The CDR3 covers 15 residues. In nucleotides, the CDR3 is TGTGCCAGTAGTACGGGTCACGGCATGGACTATGGCTACACCTTC. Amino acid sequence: CASSTGHGMDYGYTF.

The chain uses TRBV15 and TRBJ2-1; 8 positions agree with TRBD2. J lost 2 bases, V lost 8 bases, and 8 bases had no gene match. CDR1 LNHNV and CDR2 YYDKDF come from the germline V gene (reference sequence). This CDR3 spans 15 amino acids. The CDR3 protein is CATVDGGGTYNEQFF. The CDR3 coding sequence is TGTGCCACCGTGGACGGGGGGGGAACCTACAATGAGCAGTTCTTC.

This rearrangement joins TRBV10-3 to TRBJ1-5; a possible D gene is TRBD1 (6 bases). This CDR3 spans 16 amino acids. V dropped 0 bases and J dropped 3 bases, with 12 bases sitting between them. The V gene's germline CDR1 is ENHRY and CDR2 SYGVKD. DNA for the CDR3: TGTGCCATCAGTGAGTCAGGACAGAACTTCAATCAGCCCCAGCATTTT. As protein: CAISESGQNFNQPQHF.

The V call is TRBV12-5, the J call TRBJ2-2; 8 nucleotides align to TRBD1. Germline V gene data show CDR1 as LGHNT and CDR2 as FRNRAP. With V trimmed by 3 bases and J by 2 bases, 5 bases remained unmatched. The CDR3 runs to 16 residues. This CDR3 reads CASGLAGGINTGELFF. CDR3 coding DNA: TGTGCTAGTGGTTTAGCAGGGGGCATCAACACCGGGGAGCTGTTTTTT.

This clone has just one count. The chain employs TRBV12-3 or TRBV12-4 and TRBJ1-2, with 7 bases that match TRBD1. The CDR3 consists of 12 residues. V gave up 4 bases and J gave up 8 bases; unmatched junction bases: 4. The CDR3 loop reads CASSSTGMGYTF. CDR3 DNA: TGTGCCAGCAGTTCGACAGGGATGGGCTACACCTTC.

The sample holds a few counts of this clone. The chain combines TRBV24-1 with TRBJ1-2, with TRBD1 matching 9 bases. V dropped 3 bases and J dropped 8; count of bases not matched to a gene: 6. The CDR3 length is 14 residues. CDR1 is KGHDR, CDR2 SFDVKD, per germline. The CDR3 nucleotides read TGTGCCACCAGTGATACAGGGGGCGCGGAGGGCTACACCTTC. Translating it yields CATSDTGGAEGYTF.

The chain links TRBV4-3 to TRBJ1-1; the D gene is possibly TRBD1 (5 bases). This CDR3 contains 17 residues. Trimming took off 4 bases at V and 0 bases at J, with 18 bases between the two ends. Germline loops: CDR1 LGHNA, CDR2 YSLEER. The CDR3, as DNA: TGCGCCAGCAGCCGCAGCTATGGGGGGACGGTGAACACTGAAGCTTTCTTT. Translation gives CASSRSYGGTVNTEAFF.

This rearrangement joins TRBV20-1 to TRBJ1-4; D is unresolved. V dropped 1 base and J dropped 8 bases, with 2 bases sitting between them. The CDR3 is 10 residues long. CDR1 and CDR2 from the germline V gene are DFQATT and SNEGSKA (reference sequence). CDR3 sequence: CSARAEKLFF. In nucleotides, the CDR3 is TGCAGTGCTAGAGCGGAAAAACTGTTTTTT.

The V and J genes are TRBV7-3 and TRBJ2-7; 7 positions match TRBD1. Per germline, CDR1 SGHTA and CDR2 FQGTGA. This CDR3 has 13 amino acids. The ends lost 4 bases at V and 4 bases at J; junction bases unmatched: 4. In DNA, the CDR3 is TGTGCCAGCAGCTCGACAGGGATTTACGAGCAGTACTTC. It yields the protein CASSSTGIYEQYF.

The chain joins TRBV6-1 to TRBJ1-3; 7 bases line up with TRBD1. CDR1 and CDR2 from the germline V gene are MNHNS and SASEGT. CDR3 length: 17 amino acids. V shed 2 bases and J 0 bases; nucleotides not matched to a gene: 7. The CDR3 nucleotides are TGTGCCAGCAGTGAATCCCCCACAGGGGTCTCTGGAAACACCATATATTTT. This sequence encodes CASSESPTGVSGNTIYF.

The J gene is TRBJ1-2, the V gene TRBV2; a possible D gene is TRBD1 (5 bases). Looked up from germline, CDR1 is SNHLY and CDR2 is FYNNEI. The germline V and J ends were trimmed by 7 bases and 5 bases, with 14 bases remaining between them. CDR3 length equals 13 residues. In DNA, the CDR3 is TGTGCCAGCACCCTGACAGTTTCTTATGGCTACACCTTC. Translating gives CASTLTVSYGYTF. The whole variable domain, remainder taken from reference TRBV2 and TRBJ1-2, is EPEVTQTPSHQVTQMGQEVILRCVPISNHLYFYWYRQILGQKVEFLVSFYNNEISEKSEIFDDQFSVERPDGSNFTLKIRSTKLEDSAMYFCASTLTVSYGYTFGSGTRLTVV.

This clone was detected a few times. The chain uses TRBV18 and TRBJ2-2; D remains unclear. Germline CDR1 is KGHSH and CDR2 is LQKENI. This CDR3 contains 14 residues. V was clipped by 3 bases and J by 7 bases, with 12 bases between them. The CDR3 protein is CASSPYLEGGELFF. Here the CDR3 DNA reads TGTGCCAGCTCACCGTATCTAGAAGGCGGGGAGCTGTTTTTT.